The 32 T cell receptor beta chains presented below share a single source sample, sequenced in a study of shared clonotypes between healthy human individuals. TCRdb's copy holds only in-frame clones and misses some; the assay was immunoSEQ multiplex PCR. The sample includes around 2.5 million clones, over 85% seen only once; the top ten take about 0.38%. The source material was naive CD4+ T cells from PBMCs. Subset described: CD45RA+ positively selected. The receptors come from a man aged 18 to 30 in good health. Some clones in this sample may be carry-over from other donors' samples.

The CDR3, as DNA: TGTGCCAGCAGCTCGGAGGGACTAGGGGGCAACAATGAGCAGTTCTTC. Translated: CASSSEGLGGNNEQFF. This chain uses TRBV5-4 with TRBJ2-1, with D perhaps TRBD2 (8 bases). Trimming removed 3 bases from V and 5 bases from J, with 18 bases in between. The CDR3 has 16 residues. CDR1 is SGHNT, CDR2 YYREEE, per germline (reference sequence).

The chain carries TRBV15 and TRBJ2-5; 9 nucleotides align to TRBD1. V gave up 5 bases and J gave up 5 bases; unmatched junction bases: 9. The germline V gene encodes CDR1 LNHNV and CDR2 YYDKDF (reference sequence). The CDR3 totals 15 residues. For the CDR3, the DNA is TGTGCCACCAGCTGGCGTACAGGGGGCGCGGAGACCCAGTACTTC. Translated: CATSWRTGGAETQYF.

The chain links TRBV4-1 to TRBJ2-5; no firm D call. The germline gives CDR1 MGHRA, CDR2 YSYEKL. V lost 4 bases and J 1 base, leaving 16 bases between the germline ends. The CDR3 is 16 amino acids. The CDR3 loop is CASSPLTVPPQETQYF. In nucleotides, the CDR3 is TGCGCCAGCAGCCCTTTGACTGTTCCGCCCCAAGAGACCCAGTACTTC.

This sequence joins TRBV11-2 and TRBJ1-1; TRBD1 is a possible D gene (5 bases). The length of the CDR3 is 14 residues. Germline CDR1 reads SGHAT; CDR2 reads FQNNGV. Deletions cut 5 bases from V and 1 base from J, with 11 bases between. The DNA of the CDR3 is TGTGCCAGCAGCCATGCAGGGTCGAACACTGAAGCTTTCTTT. As protein: CASSHAGSNTEAFF.

This chain connects TRBV11-2 to TRBJ1-1; D gene unclear. Trimming shortened V by 2 bases and J by 0 bases, and 7 bases separated the two germline ends. CDR3 length: 14 residues. The V gene's germline CDR1 is SGHAT and CDR2 FQNNGV. CDR3 coding DNA: TGTGCCAGCAGCTTAACGCTTGTGAACACTGAAGCTTTCTTT. Translation: CASSLTLVNTEAFF.

The chain recombines TRBV28 with TRBJ1-1, with no clear D. The CDR3 has 17 amino acids. V shed 6 bases and J shed 9 bases, with 29 bases lying between them. Germline V gene data show CDR1 as MDHEN and CDR2 as SYDVKM. In DNA, the CDR3 is TGTGCCAGCAGAACGACCGGGCCGGGCAAGCGGAACCCAAAAGCTTTCTTT. It yields the protein CASRTTGPGKRNPKAFF.

The J gene is TRBJ2-2, the V gene TRBV9; D is possibly TRBD1 (5 bases). From germline, CDR1 is SGDLS and CDR2 YYNGEE. The CDR3 is 16 amino acids. Trimming left V 4 bases short and J 5 bases short, with 18 bases between. CDR3 nucleotides: TGTGCCAGCAGCCCCCAAGGCCCCAGGGTGACCGGGGAGCTGTTTTTT. Its translation is CASSPQGPRVTGELFF.

This clone turned up a few times. The gene calls are TRBV28 and TRBJ1-4, with 10 nucleotides matching TRBD1. V lost 6 bases to trimming and J lost 7 bases; unmatched junction nucleotides: 5. Germline V CDR1 and CDR2: MDHEN, SYDVKM. This CDR3 region has 14 residues. The chain's CDR3 is CASRPTGGSEKLFF. DNA for the CDR3: TGTGCCAGCAGGCCGACAGGGGGCAGTGAAAAACTGTTTTTT. Full variable domain (outside the CDR3, taken from reference TRBV28 and TRBJ1-4): DVKVTQSSRYLVKRTGEKVFLECVQDMDHENMFWYRQDPGLGLRLIYFSYDVKMKEKGDIPEGYSVSREKKERFSLILESASTNQTSMYLCASRPTGGSEKLFFGSGTQLSVL.

The CDR3 sequence is CASSSPGLDNTGELFF. The CDR3 bases are TGTGCCAGCAGTTCACCGGGACTTGACAACACCGGGGAGCTGTTTTTT. The J gene is TRBJ2-2, the V gene TRBV28; a weak D match, TRBD2 (6 bases). V shed 4 bases and J shed 2 bases, with 14 bases lying between them. Germline lookup yields CDR1 MDHEN and CDR2 SYDVKM. The CDR3 has 16 amino acids.

This clone was seen a single time. The rearrangement links TRBV13 to TRBJ1-3, with 9 positions matching TRBD1. The ends lost 4 bases at V and 5 bases at J; junction bases unmatched: 6. CDR1 and CDR2 from the germline V gene are PRHDT and FYEKMQ (reference sequence). The CDR3 loop spans 15 amino acids. Written as DNA, the CDR3 is TGTGCCAGCAGCTCAGCCGGGACAGGGAGAAACACCATATATTTT. This encodes CASSSAGTGRNTIYF.

Only one count was recorded for this clone. J is TRBJ1-2 and V is TRBV11-3; D gene ambiguous. This CDR3 is 14 amino acids long. V lost 4 bases to trimming and J lost 7 bases, with 16 bases between them. Germline V gives CDR1 SGHNT, CDR2 YENEEA. The CDR3 region is CASSYGRLICGYTF. The CDR3 coding sequence is TGTGCCAGCAGCTATGGGAGGCTGATATGTGGCTACACCTTC.

V usage is TRBV28 and J usage is TRBJ2-1; D is possibly TRBD1 (6 bases). Germline CDR1 is MDHEN and CDR2 is SYDVKM. The CDR3 sequence is 11 residues long. V lost 8 bases, J lost 5 bases, and 7 bases lay in between. CDR3 amino acids: CASHRDNEQFF. The CDR3 DNA follows: TGTGCCAGCCACAGGGACAATGAGCAGTTCTTC.

The chain joins TRBV2 to TRBJ2-2; D might be TRBD1 (6 bases). The CDR3 is 15 residues long. Between the trimmed V and J ends, which lost 5 bases and 0 bases, there was a span of 10 bases. Germline CDR1 reads SNHLY; CDR2 reads FYNNEI. Written as DNA, the CDR3 is TGTGCCAGCAGTAGGGACACTGCGAACACCGGGGAGCTGTTTTTT. Translated: CASSRDTANTGELFF.

This clone appeared once. Other DNA sequences from this sample encode an identical CDR3 as well. The chain couples TRBV28 to TRBJ2-3, with D perhaps matching TRBD2 (6 bases). From germline, CDR1 is MDHEN and CDR2 SYDVKM. With 4 bases removed from V and 1 base from J, the gap between germline ends came to 6 bases. This CDR3 region has 13 residues. The CDR3 DNA is TGTGCCAGCAGTTCGGGAGGCACAGATACGCAGTATTTT. Residues: CASSSGGTDTQYF.

The V and J genes are TRBV28 and TRBJ2-2; 10 bases are a match to TRBD2. Germline trimming cut 4 bases from V and 5 bases from J; bases unmatched to any gene: 10. CDR3 length: 17 amino acids. CDR1 and CDR2 (germline): MDHEN, SYDVKM. The CDR3 reads CASSSPAGGGVTGELFF. The CDR3 DNA is TGTGCCAGCAGTTCCCCAGCGGGAGGGGGAGTGACCGGGGAGCTGTTTTTT.

This chain connects TRBV4-3 to TRBJ1-1; 7 nucleotides line up with TRBD1. The trim removed 4 bases at V and 1 base at J, leaving 3 bases unmatched. The CDR3 sequence is 14 residues long. Germline CDR1 LGHNA, CDR2 YSLEER. CDR3 nucleotide sequence: TGCGCCAGCAGCCGGGCAGGGGGGAACACTGAAGCTTTCTTT. It translates to CASSRAGGNTEAFF.

This rearrangement joins TRBV18 to TRBJ2-3; maybe TRBD1 (5 bases). The CDR3 contains 15 residues. CDR1 is KGHSH, CDR2 LQKENI, per germline. The germline V and J ends were trimmed by 2 bases and 3 bases, with 12 bases remaining between them. The CDR3 here is CASSPLTVGTDTQYF. In nucleotides, the CDR3 is TGTGCCAGCTCACCATTGACAGTCGGGACAGATACGCAGTATTTT.

V and J are TRBV5-1 and TRBJ2-3; tentatively, D is TRBD1 or TRBD2 (5 bases each). The length of the CDR3 is 18 residues. The V end was cut by 4 bases, the J end by 0 bases, with 21 bases between. Germline lookup yields CDR1 SGHRS and CDR2 YFSETQ. The CDR3 nucleotides are TGCGCCAGCAGCCGTATTGAGGGACCGATTCCTAGCACAGATACGCAGTATTTT. Translation gives CASSRIEGPIPSTDTQYF.

V usage is TRBV28 and J usage is TRBJ2-7; the D gene is possibly TRBD2 (5 bases). CDR1 and CDR2 (germline): MDHEN, SYDVKM. The CDR3 runs to 14 residues. Trimming pared 8 bases from V and 2 bases from J, leaving 16 bases between. The CDR3 here is CASALRSGPYEQYF. CDR3 nucleotides: TGTGCCAGCGCCCTGCGGAGCGGACCCTACGAGCAGTACTTC.

With respect to this clone: Other DNA sequences in the sample encode the same CDR3. This rearrangement joins TRBV6-1 to TRBJ1-1; D perhaps matches TRBD1 (5 bases). This CDR3 has 13 amino acids. The germline CDR1 and CDR2 sequences are MNHNS and SASEGT. Deletions cut 2 bases from V and 2 bases from J, with 6 bases between. Here the CDR3 reads CASSEQGNTEAFF. The DNA of the CDR3 is TGTGCCAGCAGTGAACAGGGAAACACTGAAGCTTTCTTT.

This chain connects TRBV14 to TRBJ2-7, with 7 nucleotides matching TRBD2. CDR3 length: 13 amino acids. With V trimmed by 5 bases and J by 2 bases, 3 bases remained unmatched. CDR1 and CDR2 (germline): SGHDN, FVKESK. The CDR3 is CASSGGEAYEQYF. The DNA of the CDR3 is TGTGCCAGCAGCGGGGGGGAAGCCTACGAGCAGTACTTC.

The chain joins TRBV18 to TRBJ1-2; unclear D gene. Germline values: CDR1 KGHSH, CDR2 LQKENI. V was pared by 3 bases and J by 0 bases, with 11 bases between. The CDR3 sequence is 15 residues long. CDR3 sequence: CASSPLDRTNYGYTF. CDR3 coding DNA: TGTGCCAGCTCACCCCTTGATAGGACTAACTATGGCTACACCTTC.

The chain uses TRBV28 and TRBJ2-7; the D gene could be TRBD1 or TRBD2 (5 bases each). Trimming pared 3 bases from V and 4 bases from J, leaving 10 bases between. Germline CDR1 and CDR2: MDHEN and SYDVKM. The CDR3 contains 13 residues. The CDR3 region has the DNA TGTGCCAGCAGTTTTAGGGACGCATACGAGCAGTACTTC. Translation: CASSFRDAYEQYF.

The genes are TRBV7-3 and TRBJ2-7; D unclear. Germline values: CDR1 SGHTA, CDR2 FQGTGA. CDR3 length: 15 residues. V lost 5 bases and J lost 3, with 17 bases in between. CDR3 in amino acids: CASSPGFASYYEQYF. CDR3 nucleotides: TGTGCCAGCAGCCCAGGATTCGCCTCGTACTACGAGCAGTACTTC. The full variable domain, completed using reference TRBV7-3 and TRBJ2-7, is GAGVSQTPSNKVTEKGKYVELRCDPISGHTALYWYRQSLGQGPEFLIYFQGTGAADDSGLPNDRFFAVRPEGSVSTLKIQRTERGDSAVYLCASSPGFASYYEQYFGPGTRLTVT.

The chain's CDR3 is CASSYRESDYEQYF. In nucleotides, the CDR3 is TGTGCCAGTTCCTACAGGGAGAGCGACTACGAGCAGTACTTC. The gene calls are TRBV6-1 and TRBJ2-7, with D perhaps TRBD1 (6 bases). The CDR3 sequence is 14 residues long. The V and J ends lost 9 bases and 3 bases respectively, with 18 bases between them. Germline loops: CDR1 MNHNS, CDR2 SASEGT.

This clone was seen a few times. This chain joins TRBV5-1 and TRBJ1-2; a weak D match, TRBD1 (5 bases). The ends were cut back, 1 base at V and 5 bases at J, with 12 bases in the middle. The CDR3 runs to 14 residues. Germline V CDR1 and CDR2: SGHRS, YFSETQ. The CDR3 DNA sequence: TGCGCCAGCAGCTTGCAGGGTGCGGGGTATGGCTACACCTTC. It translates to CASSLQGAGYGYTF.

This chain uses TRBV5-1 with TRBJ2-5, with 7 bases matching TRBD1. CDR3 size: 16 residues. The V gene's germline CDR1 is SGHRS and CDR2 YFSETQ. V trimming: 0 bases; J trimming: 3 bases; junction bases outside the gene matches: 8. CDR3 in amino acids: CASSLVYRGPKETQYF. The DNA for the CDR3 is TGCGCCAGCAGCTTGGTCTATAGGGGGCCTAAAGAGACCCAGTACTTC.

Comment on this clone: A junction boundary mismatches the germline segment, possibly from a read error. The chain combines TRBV4-1 with TRBJ1-1; TRBD1 matches at 7 bases. The CDR3 extends over 13 amino acids. Germline V gives CDR1 MGHRA, CDR2 YSYEKL. The CDR3 DNA is TGTGCCAGAACCACCGACAGGGTCACTGAAGATTTCTTT. This sequence encodes CARTTDRVTEDFF.

This rearrangement joins TRBV5-5 to TRBJ2-7, with D unclear. In germline, CDR1 is SGHKS, CDR2 YYEKEE (reference sequence). This CDR3 has 16 amino acids. V lost 0 bases, J lost 0 bases, and 13 bases lay in between. CDR3 nucleotides: TGTGCCAGCAGCTTGGGGGTGGGATCCCCCTCCTACGAGCAGTACTTC. Translated, it gives CASSLGVGSPSYEQYF.

The V call is TRBV11-2, the J call TRBJ2-5; 7 bases are a match to TRBD1. Germline CDR1 and CDR2: SGHAT and FQNNGV. V dropped 0 bases and J dropped 5; count of bases not matched to a gene: 9. The CDR3 totals 16 residues. This chain's CDR3 is CASSLDRNRGWETQYF. The CDR3 DNA reads TGTGCCAGCAGCTTAGACCGGAACAGGGGCTGGGAGACCCAGTACTTC.

This chain uses TRBV10-3 with TRBJ2-3; 8 bases are a match to TRBD1. The CDR3 is made up of 15 amino acids. Germline V gene sequence: CDR1 ENHRY, CDR2 SYGVKD. V lost 8 bases and J lost 2; bases outside the gene matches: 9. The CDR3 sequence: CAIQPEGQATDTQYF. The DNA of the CDR3 is TGTGCCATCCAGCCGGAGGGACAGGCCACAGATACGCAGTATTTT.

The chain employs TRBV6-1 and TRBJ2-1, with D uncertain. The CDR3 has 13 amino acids. V lost 3 bases, J lost 5 bases, and 8 bases lay in between. CDR1 MNHNS and CDR2 SASEGT come from the germline V gene. CDR3 DNA sequence: TGTGCCAGCAGTGACAACCGCGACAATGAGCAGTTCTTC. Translated, it gives CASSDNRDNEQFF.